The clone carrying this T cell receptor beta chain has at least ten counts. Germline and junction disagree at one end, which may indicate a read error. The entry originates in a study of T cells in Graves' hyperthyroidism and ophthalmopathy. The CDR3 regions of TCR beta were amplified from RNA transcripts. A set of HTBI primers served as the primers for a first-round RT-PCR of the TCR CDR3. TCRdb redid the calling of the multiplex PCR reads with MiXCR, one entry per CDR3 protein. The sample carries approximately 600,000 distinct CDR3 sequences, roughly 14% recorded once. Looked up from germline, CDR1 is SGHRS and CDR2 is YFSETQ. This CDR3 spans 13 amino acids.

Sequenced sample: blood. This chain connects TRBV5-1 to TRBJ2-7; D tentatively fits TRBD1 or TRBD2 (6 bases each). The sequence came from a woman in her forties with Graves' ophthalmopathy. DNA of the CDR3: TGTGCCAGCAGTTTAGGGGGGAACTACGAGCAGTACTTC. Its protein is CASSLGGNYEQYF.